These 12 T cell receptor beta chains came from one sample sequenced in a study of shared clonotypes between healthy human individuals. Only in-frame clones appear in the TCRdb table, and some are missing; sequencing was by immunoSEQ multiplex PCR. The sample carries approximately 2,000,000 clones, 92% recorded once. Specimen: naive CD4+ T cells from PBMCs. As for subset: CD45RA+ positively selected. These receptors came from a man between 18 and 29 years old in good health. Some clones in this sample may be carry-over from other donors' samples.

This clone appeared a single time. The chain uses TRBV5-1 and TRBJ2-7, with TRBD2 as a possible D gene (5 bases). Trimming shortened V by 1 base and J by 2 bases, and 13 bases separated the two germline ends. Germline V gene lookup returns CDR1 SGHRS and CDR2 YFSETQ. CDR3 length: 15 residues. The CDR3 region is CASSLLAGRTYEQYF. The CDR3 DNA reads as TGCGCCAGCAGCTTGCTAGCCGGGCGAACCTACGAGCAGTACTTC.

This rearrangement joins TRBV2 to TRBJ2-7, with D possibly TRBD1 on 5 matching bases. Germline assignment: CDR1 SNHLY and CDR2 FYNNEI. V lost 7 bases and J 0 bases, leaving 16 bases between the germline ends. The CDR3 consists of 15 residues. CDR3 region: CASTLQGRSSYEQYF. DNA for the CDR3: TGTGCCAGCACCTTGCAGGGAAGGAGCTCCTACGAGCAGTACTTC.

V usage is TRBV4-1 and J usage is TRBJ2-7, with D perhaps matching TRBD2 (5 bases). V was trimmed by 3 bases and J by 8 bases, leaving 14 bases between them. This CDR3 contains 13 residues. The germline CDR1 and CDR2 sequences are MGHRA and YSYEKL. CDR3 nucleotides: TGCGCCAGCAGCCAGCGGGTCCTCACGCAGCAGTACTTC. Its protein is CASSQRVLTQQYF.

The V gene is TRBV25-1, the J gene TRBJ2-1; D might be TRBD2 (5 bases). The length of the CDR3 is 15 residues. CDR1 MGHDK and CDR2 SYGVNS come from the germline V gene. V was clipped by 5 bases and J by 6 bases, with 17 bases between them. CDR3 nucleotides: TGTGCCAGCAGTCTACCCGGGATGTCGTCCAATGAGCAGTTCTTC. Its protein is CASSLPGMSSNEQFF.

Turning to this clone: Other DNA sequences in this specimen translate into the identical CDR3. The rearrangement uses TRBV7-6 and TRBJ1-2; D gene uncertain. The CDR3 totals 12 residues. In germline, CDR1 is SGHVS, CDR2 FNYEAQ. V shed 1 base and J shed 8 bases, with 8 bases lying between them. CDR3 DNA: TGTGCCAGCAGCTTAGTAGGGTACGGCTACACCTTC. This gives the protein CASSLVGYGYTF.

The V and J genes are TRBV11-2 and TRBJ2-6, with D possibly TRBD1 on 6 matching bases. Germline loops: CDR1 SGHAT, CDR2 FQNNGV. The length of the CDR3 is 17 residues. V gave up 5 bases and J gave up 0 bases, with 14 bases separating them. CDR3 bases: TGTGCCAGCAGCCGGCCGGGACAAATCTCTGGGGCCAACGTCCTGACTTTC. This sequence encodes CASSRPGQISGANVLTF.

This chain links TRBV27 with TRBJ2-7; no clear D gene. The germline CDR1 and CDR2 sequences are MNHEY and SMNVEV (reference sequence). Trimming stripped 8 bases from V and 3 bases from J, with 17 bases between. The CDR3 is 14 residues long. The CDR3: CASGRVPENYEQYF. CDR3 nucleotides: TGTGCCAGCGGCCGCGTACCCGAAAACTACGAGCAGTACTTC.

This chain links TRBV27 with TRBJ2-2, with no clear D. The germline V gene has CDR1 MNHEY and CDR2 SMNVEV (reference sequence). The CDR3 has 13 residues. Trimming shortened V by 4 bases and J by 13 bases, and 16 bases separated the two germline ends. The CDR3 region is CASSSLPGSGLFF. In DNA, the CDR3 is TGTGCCAGCAGTTCCCTCCCGGGTTCGGGGCTGTTTTTT.

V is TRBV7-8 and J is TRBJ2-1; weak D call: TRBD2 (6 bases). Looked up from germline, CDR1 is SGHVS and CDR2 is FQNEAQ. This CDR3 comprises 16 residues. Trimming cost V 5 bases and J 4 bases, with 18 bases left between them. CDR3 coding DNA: TGTGCCAGCAGCCCCGGGGGATCGCTGAAGTACAATGAGCAGTTCTTC. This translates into CASSPGGSLKYNEQFF. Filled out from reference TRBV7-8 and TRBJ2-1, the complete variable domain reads GAGVSQSPRYKVAKRGQDVALRCDPISGHVSLFWYQQALGQGPEFLTYFQNEAQLDKSGLPSDRFFAERPEGSVSTLKIQRTQQEDSAVYLCASSPGGSLKYNEQFFGPGTRLTVL.

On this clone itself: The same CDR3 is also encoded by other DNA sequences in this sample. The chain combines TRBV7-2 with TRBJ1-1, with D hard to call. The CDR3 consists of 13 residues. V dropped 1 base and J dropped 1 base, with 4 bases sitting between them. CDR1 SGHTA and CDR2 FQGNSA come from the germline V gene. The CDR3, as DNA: TGTGCCAGCAGCTTAGTTAGGAACACTGAAGCTTTCTTT. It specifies CASSLVRNTEAFF. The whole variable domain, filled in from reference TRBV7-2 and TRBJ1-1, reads GAGVSQSPSNKVTEKGKDVELRCDPISGHTALYWYRQSLGQGLEFLIYFQGNSAPDKSGLPSDRFSAERTGGSVSTLTIQRTQQEDSAVYLCASSLVRNTEAFFGQGTRLTVV.

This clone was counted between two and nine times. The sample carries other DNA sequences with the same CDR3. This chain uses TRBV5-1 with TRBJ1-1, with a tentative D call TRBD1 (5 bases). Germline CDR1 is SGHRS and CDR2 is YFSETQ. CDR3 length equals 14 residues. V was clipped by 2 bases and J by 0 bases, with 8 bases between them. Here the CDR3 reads CASSFEGMNTEAFF. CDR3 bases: TGCGCCAGCAGCTTTGAGGGGATGAACACTGAAGCTTTCTTT.

CDR3 in DNA: TGTGCCTGTAGCGGGAGGACAGATACGCAGTATTTT. Translation gives CACSGRTDTQYF. V is TRBV30 and J is TRBJ2-3, with 10 bases identical to TRBD2. Germline CDR1 and CDR2: GTSNPN and SVGIG (reference sequence). V was pared by 6 bases and J by 3 bases, with 0 bases of the junction left unmatched. The CDR3 has 12 residues.